The present T cell receptor (beta chain) was sequenced within a study of blood T cell repertoires in COVID-19 (TCRdb year 2020). Study-wide context: The collaborator samples originated in the United States, Italy and Spain and spanned the acute and convalescent phases of COVID-19. The dataset comprised deeply sampled blood TCRbeta repertoires from subjects exposed to, actively infected with, or recovered from COVID-19. Samples were obtained from the ongoing ImmuneRACE study (first 160 participants) and from 1,254 subjects provided by 6 global collaborators. Where available, HLA class I and class II types were taken from metadata supplied by the sample provider and were not determined by assay-based typing. The material from the prospective study consisted of cDNA or gDNA derived from T cells, B-cell-depleted T cells, or PBMCs. A de-identified subject ID, COVID-19 status, age in years and sex were almost always included in the sample metadata. The repertoires were made available in a free public database intended to serve as a resource for research on the immune response to SARS-CoV-2. General study outcomes and caveats: The quantity of clinical and demographic metadata differed by source and by participant and was supplied without curation.

This clone occurred once. Its antigen has not been determined. Base qualities are missing; no much larger clone stands one base away. TCRbeta CDR3 regions were amplified from genomic DNA by means of the immunoSEQ Assay, a bias-controlled multiplex PCR. On the authors' methods: Nucleated cell counts per sample were estimated from amplification of reference gene primers within the assay. Sequence reads were collapsed and filtered to measure the absolute abundance of every unique TCRbeta CDR3 rearrangement. For each sample, productive Simpson clonality was calculated as the square root of Simpson's diversity index across productive rearrangements. In its TCRdb copy, this immuneACCESS table keeps in-frame sequences only and misses some clones. Where compared with another copy, unresolved V genes explain less than half of these, and the others have no known cause. The D gene and trimming were derived from the DNA, and the V and J assignments and clone size from that table. A total of about 48,000 clones appear in this sample, 75% to 85% of them only once. Around 7% of the sample comes from the top ten.

Collaborating institutions collected whole blood in K2EDTA tubes following their own protocols. Collaborator samples were shipped for TCRbeta analysis as frozen whole blood, isolated PBMCs, or DNA extracted from either sample type. Per the germline V gene, MNHEY is the CDR1 and SVGAGI is the CDR2. The cysteine opens and the phenylalanine closes a CDR3 of 13 amino acids. Only CDR3 DNA is held: 39 bases, read in frame from base 1. A distance of 14 bases separates the germline ends of V and J, which lose 6 bases and 6 bases respectively. The sequence joins TRBV6-5 to TRBJ1-1, with an unclear D gene assignment. The receptor was derived from a man aged 35 to 55 with acute or convalescent COVID-19. Sequenced: peripheral blood. The DNA sequence reads TGTGCCAGCAGCTCGGGTCGCGGGCCTGAAGCTTTCTTT. Translated, this is CASSSGRGPEAFF.